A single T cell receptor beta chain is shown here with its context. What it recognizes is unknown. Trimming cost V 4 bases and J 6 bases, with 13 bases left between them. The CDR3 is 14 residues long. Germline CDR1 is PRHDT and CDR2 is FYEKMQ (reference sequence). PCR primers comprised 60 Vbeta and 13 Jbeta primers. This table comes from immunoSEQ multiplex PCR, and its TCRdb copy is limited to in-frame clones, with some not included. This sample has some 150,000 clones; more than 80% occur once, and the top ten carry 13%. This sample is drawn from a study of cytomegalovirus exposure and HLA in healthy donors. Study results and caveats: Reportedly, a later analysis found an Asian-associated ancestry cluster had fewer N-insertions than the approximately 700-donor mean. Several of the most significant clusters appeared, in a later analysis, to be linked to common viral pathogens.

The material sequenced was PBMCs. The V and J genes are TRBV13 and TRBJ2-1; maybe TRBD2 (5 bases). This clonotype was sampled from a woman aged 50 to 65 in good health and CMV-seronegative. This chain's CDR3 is CASSSDYFGNEQFF. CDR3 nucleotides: TGTGCCAGCAGCTCTGACTACTTTGGCAATGAGCAGTTCTTC.